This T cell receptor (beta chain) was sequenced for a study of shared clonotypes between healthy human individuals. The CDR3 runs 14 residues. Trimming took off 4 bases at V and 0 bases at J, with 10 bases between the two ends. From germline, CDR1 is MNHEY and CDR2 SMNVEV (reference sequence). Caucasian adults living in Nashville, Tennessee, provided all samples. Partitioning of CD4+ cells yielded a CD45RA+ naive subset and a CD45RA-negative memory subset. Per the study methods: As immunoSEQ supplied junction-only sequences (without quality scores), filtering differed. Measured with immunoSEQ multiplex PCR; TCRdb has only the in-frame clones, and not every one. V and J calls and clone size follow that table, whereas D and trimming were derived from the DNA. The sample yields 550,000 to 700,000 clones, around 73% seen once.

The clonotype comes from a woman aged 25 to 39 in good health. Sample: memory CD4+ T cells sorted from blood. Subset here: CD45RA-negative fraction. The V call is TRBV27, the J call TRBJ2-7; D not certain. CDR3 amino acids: CASSSPTISYEQYF. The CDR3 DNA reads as TGTGCCAGCAGTTCCCCGACCATCTCCTACGAGCAGTACTTC.